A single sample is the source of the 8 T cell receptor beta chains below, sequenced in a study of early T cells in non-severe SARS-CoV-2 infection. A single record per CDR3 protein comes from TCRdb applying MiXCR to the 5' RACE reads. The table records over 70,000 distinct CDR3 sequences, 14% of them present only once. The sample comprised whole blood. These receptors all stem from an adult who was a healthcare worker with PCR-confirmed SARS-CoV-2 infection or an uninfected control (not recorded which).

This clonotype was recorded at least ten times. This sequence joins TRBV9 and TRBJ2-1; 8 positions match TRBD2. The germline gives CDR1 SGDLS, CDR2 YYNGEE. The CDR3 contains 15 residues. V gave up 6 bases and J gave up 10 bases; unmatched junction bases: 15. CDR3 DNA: TGTGCCAGCATGCCTAGCGGACTCGGGGGGGAAGAGCAGTTCTTC. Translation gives CASMPSGLGGEEQFF.

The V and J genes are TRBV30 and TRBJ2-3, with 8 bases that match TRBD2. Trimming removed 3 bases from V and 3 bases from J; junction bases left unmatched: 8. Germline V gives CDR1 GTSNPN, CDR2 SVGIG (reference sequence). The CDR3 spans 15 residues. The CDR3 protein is CAWSPAGGRTDTQYF. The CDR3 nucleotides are TGTGCCTGGAGCCCCGCGGGAGGCAGGACAGATACGCAGTATTTT.

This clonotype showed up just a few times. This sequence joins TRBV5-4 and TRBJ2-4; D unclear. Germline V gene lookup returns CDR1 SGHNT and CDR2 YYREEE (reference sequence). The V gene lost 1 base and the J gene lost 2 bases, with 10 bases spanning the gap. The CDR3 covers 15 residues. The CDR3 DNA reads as TGTGCCAGCAGCTTGTCATACGGACCCAAAAACATTCAGTACTTC. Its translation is CASSLSYGPKNIQYF.

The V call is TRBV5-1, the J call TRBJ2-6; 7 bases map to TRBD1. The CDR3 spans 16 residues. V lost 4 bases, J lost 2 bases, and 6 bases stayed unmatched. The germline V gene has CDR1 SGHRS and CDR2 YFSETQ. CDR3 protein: CASSQQGRAGANVLTF. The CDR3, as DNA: TGCGCCAGCAGCCAACAGGGGCGGGCTGGGGCCAACGTCCTGACTTTC.

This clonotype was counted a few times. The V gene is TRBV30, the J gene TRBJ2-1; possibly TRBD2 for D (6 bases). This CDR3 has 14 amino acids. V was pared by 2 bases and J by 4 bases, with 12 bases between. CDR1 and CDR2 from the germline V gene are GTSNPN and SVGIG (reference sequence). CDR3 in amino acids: CAWSPNAGYNEQFF. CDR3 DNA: TGTGCCTGGAGTCCGAACGCGGGATACAATGAGCAGTTCTTC.

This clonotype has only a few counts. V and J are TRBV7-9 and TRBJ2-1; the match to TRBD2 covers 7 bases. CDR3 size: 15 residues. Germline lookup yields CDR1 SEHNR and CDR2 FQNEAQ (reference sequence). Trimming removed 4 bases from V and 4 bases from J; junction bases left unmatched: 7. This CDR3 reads CASSSRDGGYNEQFF. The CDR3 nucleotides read TGTGCCAGCAGCTCCCGGGACGGGGGGTACAATGAGCAGTTCTTC.

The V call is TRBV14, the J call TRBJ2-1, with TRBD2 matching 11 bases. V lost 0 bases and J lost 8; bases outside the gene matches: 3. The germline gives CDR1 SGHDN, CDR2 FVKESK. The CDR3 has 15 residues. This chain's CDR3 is CASSQDGTSGDEQFF. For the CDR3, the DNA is TGTGCCAGCAGCCAAGACGGGACTAGCGGCGATGAGCAGTTCTTC.

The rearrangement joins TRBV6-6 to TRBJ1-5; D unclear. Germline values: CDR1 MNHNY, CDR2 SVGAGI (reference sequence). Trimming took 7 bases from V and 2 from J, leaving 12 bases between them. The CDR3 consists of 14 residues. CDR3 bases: TGTGCCAGCAACCCCGCGCAAGGCAATCAGCCCCAGCATTTT. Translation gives CASNPAQGNQPQHF.